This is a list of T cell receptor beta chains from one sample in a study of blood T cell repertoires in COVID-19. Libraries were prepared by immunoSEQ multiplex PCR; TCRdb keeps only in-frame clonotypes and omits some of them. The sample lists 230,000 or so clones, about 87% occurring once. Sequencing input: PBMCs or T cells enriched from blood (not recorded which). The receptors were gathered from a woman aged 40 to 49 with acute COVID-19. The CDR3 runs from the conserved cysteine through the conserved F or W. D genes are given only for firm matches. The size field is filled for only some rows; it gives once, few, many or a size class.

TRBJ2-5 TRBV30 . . CAWSSGFAETQYF TGTGCCTGGAGTTCAGGGTTCGCGGAGACCCAGTACTTC
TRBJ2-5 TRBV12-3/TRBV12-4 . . CASSLSGVETQYF TGTGCCAGCAGTTTATCAGGGGTCGAGACCCAGTACTTC
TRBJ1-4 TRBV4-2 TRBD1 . CASSQEPGQSNEKLFF TGTGCCAGCAGCCAAGAACCGGGACAGTCTAATGAAAAACTGTTTTTT
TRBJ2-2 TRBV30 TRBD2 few CAWKGERETGELFF TGTGCCTGGAAGGGGGAGCGGGAGACCGGGGAGCTGTTTTTT
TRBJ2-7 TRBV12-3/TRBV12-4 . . CASSFSSGEQYF TGTGCCAGCAGTTTTTCCTCGGGCGAGCAGTACTTC
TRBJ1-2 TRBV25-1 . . CASSSPQGGPYGYTF TGTGCCAGCAGTAGCCCTCAGGGAGGGCCCTATGGCTACACCTTC
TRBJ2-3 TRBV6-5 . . CASSYEEGAGTQYF TGTGCCAGCAGTTATGAGGAGGGGGCAGGTACGCAGTATTTT
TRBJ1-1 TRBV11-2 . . CASTQGQLNTEAFF TGTGCCAGCACACAGGGACAATTGAACACTGAAGCTTTCTTT
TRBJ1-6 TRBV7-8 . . CASSPHQAPNNSPLHF TGTGCCAGCAGCCCTCACCAAGCCCCGAATAATTCACCCCTCCACTTT
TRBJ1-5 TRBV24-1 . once CATSDRSGGNQPQHF TGTGCCACCAGTGATCGGTCGGGGGGCAATCAGCCCCAGCATTTT
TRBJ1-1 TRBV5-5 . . CASSLVQGRTEAFF TGTGCCAGCAGCTTGGTACAGGGCAGGACTGAAGCTTTCTTT
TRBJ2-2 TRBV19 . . CASSPSEVGELFF TGTGCCAGTTCTCCTAGCGAGGTCGGGGAGCTGTTTTTT
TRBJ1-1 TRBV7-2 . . CASSTGVGHSEAFF TGTGCCAGCAGCACTGGGGTGGGACACTCTGAAGCTTTCTTT
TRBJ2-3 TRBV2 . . CASTRGSGGTQYF TGTGCCAGCACAAGGGGGAGCGGCGGTACGCAGTATTTT
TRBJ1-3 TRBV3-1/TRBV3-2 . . CASASSGNTIYF TGTGCCAGCGCCAGCTCTGGAAACACCATATATTTT
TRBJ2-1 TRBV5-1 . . CASSLDGGGEQFF TGCGCCAGCAGCTTGGACGGGGGAGGTGAGCAGTTCTTC
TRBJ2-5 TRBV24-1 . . CATSVWGEETQYF TGTGCCACCAGTGTGTGGGGCGAAGAGACCCAGTACTTC
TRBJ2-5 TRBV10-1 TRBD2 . CASSPGLAGWETQYF TGCGCCAGCAGTCCGGGACTAGCGGGATGGGAGACCCAGTACTTC
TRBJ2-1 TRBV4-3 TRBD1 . CASSRTRQGINNEQFF TGCGCCAGCAGCCGAACACGACAGGGAATAAACAATGAGCAGTTCTTC
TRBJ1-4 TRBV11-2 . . CASPQARTANEKLFF TGTGCCAGCCCACAGGCGAGAACCGCGAATGAAAAACTGTTTTTT
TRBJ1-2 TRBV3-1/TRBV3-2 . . CASSQEAGLLGYTF TGTGCCAGCAGCCAAGAGGCAGGGTTACTTGGCTACACCTTC
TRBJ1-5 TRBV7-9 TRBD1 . CASSTGDRDGQPQHF TGTGCCAGCAGCACGGGAGACAGGGACGGGCAGCCCCAGCATTTT
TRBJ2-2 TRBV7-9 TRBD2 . CASSFSGGDTGELFF TGTGCCAGCAGCTTTTCGGGAGGAGATACCGGGGAGCTGTTTTTT
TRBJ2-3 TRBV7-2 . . CASSSGRAGGTDTQYF TGTGCCAGCAGCTCCGGACGGGCCGGAGGAACAGATACGCAGTATTTT
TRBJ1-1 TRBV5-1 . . CASSLTGQMNTEAFF TGCGCCAGCAGCTTGACCGGACAGATGAACACTGAAGCTTTCTTT
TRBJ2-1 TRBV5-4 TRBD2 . CASSFSLAGDEQFF TGTGCCAGCAGCTTCTCTCTAGCGGGGGATGAGCAGTTCTTC
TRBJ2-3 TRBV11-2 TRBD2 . CASSLGAAGGTDTQYF TGTGCCAGCAGCTTAGGGGCGGCGGGGGGCACAGATACGCAGTATTTT
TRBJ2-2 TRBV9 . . CASSVATGGELFF TGTGCCAGCAGCGTAGCTACCGGCGGGGAGCTGTTTTTT
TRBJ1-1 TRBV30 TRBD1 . CAWRGDRSTEAFF TGTGCCTGGAGAGGGGACAGGTCCACTGAAGCTTTCTTT
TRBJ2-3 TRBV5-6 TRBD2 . CASSLGLAGRTDTQYF TGTGCCAGCAGCTTGGGTCTAGCGGGACGCACAGATACGCAGTATTTT
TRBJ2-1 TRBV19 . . CASSTKYRAEQFF TGTGCCAGTAGTACTAAATACAGGGCTGAGCAGTTCTTC
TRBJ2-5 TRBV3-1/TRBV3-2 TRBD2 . CASSRGTTEETQYF TGTGCCAGCAGCCGCGGGACTACCGAAGAGACCCAGTACTTC
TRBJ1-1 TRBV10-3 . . CAISESGSQGNTEAFF TGTGCCATCAGTGAAAGCGGCAGCCAAGGGAACACTGAAGCTTTCTTT
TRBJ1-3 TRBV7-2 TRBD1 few CASSLAHGQGAPIYF TGTGCCAGCAGCTTAGCCCATGGACAGGGAGCACCCATATATTTT
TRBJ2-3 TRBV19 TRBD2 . CASSSQRGGVDTQYF TGTGCCAGTAGTTCACAGCGGGGGGGCGTGGATACGCAGTATTTT
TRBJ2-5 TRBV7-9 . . CASSLGQGLETQYF TGTGCCAGCAGCTTAGGCCAGGGACTAGAGACCCAGTACTTC
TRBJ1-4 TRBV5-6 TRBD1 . CASSLGTAKEKLFF TGTGCCAGCAGCTTAGGGACAGCCAAGGAAAAACTGTTTTTT
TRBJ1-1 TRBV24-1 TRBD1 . CATSRSGTGSNTEAFF TGTGCCACCAGCCGTTCCGGGACAGGCTCTAACACTGAAGCTTTCTTT
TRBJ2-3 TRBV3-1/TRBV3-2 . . CASSRQPHSGTSTDTQYF TGTGCCAGCAGCCGCCAACCTCACTCCGGGACTAGCACAGATACGCAGTATTTT
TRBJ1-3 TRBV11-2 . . CASSRRGVGNTIYF TGTGCCAGCAGCAGGCGGGGGGTTGGAAACACCATATATTTT
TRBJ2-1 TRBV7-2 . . CASSLVVGGGAYNEQFF TGTGCCAGCAGCTTAGTGGTGGGAGGGGGGGCTTACAATGAGCAGTTCTTC
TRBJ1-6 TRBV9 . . CASRSSIYGSPLHF TGTGCCAGCAGATCCTCAATCTACGGGTCACCCCTCCACTTT
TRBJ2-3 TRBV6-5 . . CASIQDGGDTQYF TGTGCCAGCATCCAGGATGGGGGGGATACGCAGTATTTT
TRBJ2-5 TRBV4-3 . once CASSQVRGETQYF TGCGCCAGCAGCCAAGTTAGAGGGGAGACCCAGTACTTC
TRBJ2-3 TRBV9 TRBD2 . CASSVDGGRHTDTQYF TGTGCCAGCAGCGTAGACGGGGGGAGGCACACAGATACGCAGTATTTT
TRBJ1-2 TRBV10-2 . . CASRQDGNLYGYTF TGCGCCAGCAGACAAGACGGGAACCTCTATGGCTACACCTTC
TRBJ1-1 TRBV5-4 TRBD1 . CASSFDRAGTEAFF TGTGCCAGCAGCTTTGACAGGGCGGGCACTGAAGCTTTCTTT
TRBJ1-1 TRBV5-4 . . CASSSRGGNTEAFF TGTGCCAGCAGCTCTCGAGGGGGGAACACTGAAGCTTTCTTT
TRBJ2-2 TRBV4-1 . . CASSQVLGATLELFF TGCGCCAGCAGCCAAGTATTAGGAGCGACGCTGGAGCTGTTTTTT
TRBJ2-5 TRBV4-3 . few CASSQRSSGGETQYF TGCGCCAGCAGCCAACGGTCGTCCGGAGGAGAGACCCAGTACTTC
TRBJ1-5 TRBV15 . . CATSKSGSNQPQHF TGTGCCACCAGCAAGTCAGGCAGCAATCAGCCCCAGCATTTT
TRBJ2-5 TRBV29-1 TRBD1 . CSVVATGGSRETQYF TGCAGCGTTGTTGCGACAGGGGGGTCAAGGGAGACCCAGTACTTC